This T cell receptor (beta chain) was recorded in a study of Graves' ophthalmopathy and Graves' hyperthyroidism. There are many counts of this clonotype. Amplification of the TCR beta CDR3 regions used RNA transcripts (as template). Second-round multiplex PCR came after a first-round RT-PCR that employed HTBI primers. TCRdb reprocessed the multiplex PCR reads with MiXCR, giving one entry per CDR3 protein. The data hold about 370,000 distinct CDR3 sequences, with about a sixth observed a single time. This CDR3 spans 13 amino acids. V dropped 4 bases and J dropped 7; count of bases not matched to a gene: 7. From germline, CDR1 is SQVTM and CDR2 ANQGSEA.

Source material: peripheral blood. This receptor was obtained from an adult woman with stable Graves' hyperthyroidism. The V and J genes are TRBV29-1 and TRBJ1-1; 9 bases fit TRBD1. This CDR3 reads CSVAGTGRNEAFF. In DNA form, the CDR3 reads TGCAGCGTTGCCGGGACAGGGCGGAATGAAGCTTTCTTT. The whole variable domain, remainder taken from reference TRBV29-1 and TRBJ1-1, is SAVISQKPSRDICQRGTSLTIQCQVDSQVTMMFWYRQQPGQSLTLIATANQGSEATYESGFVIDKFPISRPNLTFSTLTVSNMSPEDSSIYLCSVAGTGRNEAFFGQGTRLTVV.